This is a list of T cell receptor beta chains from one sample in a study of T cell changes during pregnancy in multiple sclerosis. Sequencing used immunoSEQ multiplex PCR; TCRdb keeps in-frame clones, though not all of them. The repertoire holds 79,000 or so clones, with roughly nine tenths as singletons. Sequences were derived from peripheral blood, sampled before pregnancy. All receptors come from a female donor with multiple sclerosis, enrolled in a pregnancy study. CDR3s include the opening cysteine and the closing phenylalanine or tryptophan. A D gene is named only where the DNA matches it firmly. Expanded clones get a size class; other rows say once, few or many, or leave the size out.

CDR3nt: TGTGCCAGCAGCCAAGACTCAGGCTCCCAGTACTTC; CDR3aa: CASSQDSGSQYF; v_gene: TRBV14; abundance: NA; j_gene: TRBJ2-5; d_gene: NA
CDR3nt: TGTGCCAGCAGGAAAGACAGCTACGAGCAGTACTTC; CDR3aa: CASRKDSYEQYF; v_gene: TRBV2; abundance: NA; j_gene: TRBJ2-7; d_gene: NA
CDR3nt: TGTGCCAGCAGCTTACAGGGGGCGACTGAAAAACTGTTTTTT; CDR3aa: CASSLQGATEKLFF; v_gene: TRBV5-4; abundance: NA; j_gene: TRBJ1-4; d_gene: TRBD1
CDR3nt: TGTGCCAGCAGTCTTTCCCGGGACAGGGTCCTCGAGCAGTACTTC; CDR3aa: CASSLSRDRVLEQYF; v_gene: TRBV2; abundance: once; j_gene: TRBJ2-7; d_gene: TRBD1
CDR3nt: TGTGCCAGCAGCTTGGGTGAGGGCTTGACGTATTTT; CDR3aa: CASSLGEGLTYF; v_gene: TRBV5-4; abundance: NA; j_gene: TRBJ2-3; d_gene: NA
CDR3nt: TGCGCCAGTGCCTTGGGACAGTCCTACGAGCAGTACTTC; CDR3aa: CASALGQSYEQYF; v_gene: TRBV4-1; abundance: NA; j_gene: TRBJ2-7; d_gene: TRBD1
CDR3nt: TGTGCCAGCAGCTTACGGGGTAATCAGCCCCAGCATTTT; CDR3aa: CASSLRGNQPQHF; v_gene: TRBV7-2; abundance: NA; j_gene: TRBJ1-5; d_gene: NA
CDR3nt: TGTGCCAGCAGGGCAGGGCCCTACACTGAAGCTTTCTTT; CDR3aa: CASRAGPYTEAFF; v_gene: TRBV27; abundance: NA; j_gene: TRBJ1-1; d_gene: NA
CDR3nt: TGCGCCAGCAGCGAAAGGGCGGGAGGAGCCGGGGAGCTGTTTTTT; CDR3aa: CASSERAGGAGELFF; v_gene: TRBV5-1; abundance: NA; j_gene: TRBJ2-2; d_gene: TRBD2
CDR3nt: TGTGCCAGCTCACCACCGGGGACAGAGATTAAAGAAGCTTTCTTT; CDR3aa: CASSPPGTEIKEAFF; v_gene: TRBV18; abundance: NA; j_gene: TRBJ1-1; d_gene: TRBD1
CDR3nt: TGTGCCAGCAGTCCCCCGTTTAGCGGGAGCACAGATACGCAGTATTTT; CDR3aa: CASSPPFSGSTDTQYF; v_gene: TRBV27; abundance: NA; j_gene: TRBJ2-3; d_gene: TRBD2
CDR3nt: TGTGCCAGCAGCTCACCTCGCCCAGGGGCACCATACGACTCGGAAGCTTTCTTT; CDR3aa: CASSSPRPGAPYDSEAFF; v_gene: TRBV7-9; abundance: NA; j_gene: TRBJ1-1; d_gene: NA
CDR3nt: TGTGCCAGCTCACCCCCCGGGACTAGCGGGGGGGCCGGATCGTACGAGCAGTACTTC; CDR3aa: CASSPPGTSGGAGSYEQYF; v_gene: TRBV18; abundance: NA; j_gene: TRBJ2-7; d_gene: TRBD2
CDR3nt: TGCAGCGTTGTGACAGCCACCGGGGAGCTGTTTTTT; CDR3aa: CSVVTATGELFF; v_gene: TRBV29-1; abundance: once; j_gene: TRBJ2-2; d_gene: NA
CDR3nt: TGTGCCAGCAGTGGGCCGACTAGCGGGGGGCCGACAGATACGCAGTATTTT; CDR3aa: CASSGPTSGGPTDTQYF; v_gene: TRBV25-1; abundance: NA; j_gene: TRBJ2-3; d_gene: TRBD2
CDR3nt: TGTGCCAGCGACCAGGGAGGTGGAAACACCATATATTTT; CDR3aa: CASDQGGGNTIYF; v_gene: TRBV9; abundance: NA; j_gene: TRBJ1-3; d_gene: NA
CDR3nt: TGTGCCAGCAGCTTTCATCGGGTGGGTCTCGCCTCTGGAAACACCATATATTTT; CDR3aa: CASSFHRVGLASGNTIYF; v_gene: TRBV7-2; abundance: NA; j_gene: TRBJ1-3; d_gene: NA
CDR3nt: TGTGCCAGCAGCTGGGGGGGGATAGACTCCTCTGGGGCCAACGTCCTGACTTTC; CDR3aa: CASSWGGIDSSGANVLTF; v_gene: TRBV11-3; abundance: once; j_gene: TRBJ2-6; d_gene: TRBD2
CDR3nt: TGTGCCAGCTCACCCGTCCAGGGGACAGGCGGTGGGGACACTGAAGCTTTCTTT; CDR3aa: CASSPVQGTGGGDTEAFF; v_gene: TRBV18; abundance: NA; j_gene: TRBJ1-1; d_gene: TRBD1
CDR3nt: TGTGCCAGCAGTTACCGAGGCTTGAACACTGAAGCTTTCTTT; CDR3aa: CASSYRGLNTEAFF; v_gene: TRBV6-6; abundance: NA; j_gene: TRBJ1-1; d_gene: NA
CDR3nt: TGTGCCAGCAGCCAACAGGGGGGGAACACTGAAGCTTTCTTT; CDR3aa: CASSQQGGNTEAFF; v_gene: TRBV7-9; abundance: once; j_gene: TRBJ1-1; d_gene: TRBD1
CDR3nt: TGTGCCAGCAGTGAAGATGAGGGGGCTGATCAGCCCCAGCATTTT; CDR3aa: CASSEDEGADQPQHF; v_gene: TRBV6-1; abundance: NA; j_gene: TRBJ1-5; d_gene: TRBD1
CDR3nt: TGTGCCTGGAGCTCGGTAGAGAGTAATGAAAAACTGTTTTTT; CDR3aa: CAWSSVESNEKLFF; v_gene: TRBV30; abundance: NA; j_gene: TRBJ1-4; d_gene: NA
CDR3nt: TGTGCCAGCAGCTTGATGGGACAGGGGGCCTACGAGCAGTACTTC; CDR3aa: CASSLMGQGAYEQYF; v_gene: TRBV7-9; abundance: NA; j_gene: TRBJ2-7; d_gene: TRBD1
CDR3nt: TGTGCCAGCAGCACGGGACAGGGGGAGCGTGGCTACACCTTC; CDR3aa: CASSTGQGERGYTF; v_gene: TRBV9; abundance: few; j_gene: TRBJ1-2; d_gene: TRBD1
CDR3nt: TGTGCCAGCAGCATTCGGACTAGCGAAAATGAGCAGTTCTTC; CDR3aa: CASSIRTSENEQFF; v_gene: TRBV11-2; abundance: once; j_gene: TRBJ2-1; d_gene: TRBD2
CDR3nt: TGCGCCAGCAGCTTCGGGACTACGGTTCCCATCGAAGAGACCCAGTACTTC; CDR3aa: CASSFGTTVPIEETQYF; v_gene: TRBV5-1; abundance: NA; j_gene: TRBJ2-5; d_gene: TRBD2
CDR3nt: TGTGCCTTAATAATAGCGGGAGGGCCTCAGACCCAGTACTTC; CDR3aa: CALIIAGGPQTQYF; v_gene: TRBV30; abundance: NA; j_gene: TRBJ2-5; d_gene: TRBD2
CDR3nt: TGTGCCAGCAGCTTGGGGACAGGGAGATCTGGGGCCAACGTCCTGACTTTC; CDR3aa: CASSLGTGRSGANVLTF; v_gene: TRBV5-4; abundance: NA; j_gene: TRBJ2-6; d_gene: TRBD1
CDR3nt: TGTGCCAGCAGTTCTCACAGCTCTGGAAACACCATATATTTT; CDR3aa: CASSSHSSGNTIYF; v_gene: TRBV27; abundance: NA; j_gene: TRBJ1-3; d_gene: NA
CDR3nt: TGCGCCAGCAGCTGGGGGACAGCAAACACTGAAGCTTTCTTT; CDR3aa: CASSWGTANTEAFF; v_gene: TRBV5-1; abundance: NA; j_gene: TRBJ1-1; d_gene: TRBD1
CDR3nt: TGTGCCAGCAGCCTCATGAGCGGGATGAACACCGGGGAGCTGTTTTTT; CDR3aa: CASSLMSGMNTGELFF; v_gene: TRBV7-2; abundance: NA; j_gene: TRBJ2-2; d_gene: TRBD2
CDR3nt: TGCGCCAGCAGCCAAGCGCAGACTAGCGGTGGGGAGACCCAGTACTTC; CDR3aa: CASSQAQTSGGETQYF; v_gene: TRBV4-1; abundance: NA; j_gene: TRBJ2-5; d_gene: TRBD2
CDR3nt: TGCGCCAGCCGGGACAGGGCAACAGATACGCAGTATTTT; CDR3aa: CASRDRATDTQYF; v_gene: TRBV5-1; abundance: NA; j_gene: TRBJ2-3; d_gene: TRBD1
CDR3nt: TGTGCCAGCAGCGTAGTCGGAGGGAACGACGAGCAGTACTTC; CDR3aa: CASSVVGGNDEQYF; v_gene: TRBV9; abundance: NA; j_gene: TRBJ2-7; d_gene: NA
CDR3nt: TGTGCCAGCGGACAGGTGGATACTGAAGCTTTCTTT; CDR3aa: CASGQVDTEAFF; v_gene: TRBV2; abundance: few; j_gene: TRBJ1-1; d_gene: TRBD1